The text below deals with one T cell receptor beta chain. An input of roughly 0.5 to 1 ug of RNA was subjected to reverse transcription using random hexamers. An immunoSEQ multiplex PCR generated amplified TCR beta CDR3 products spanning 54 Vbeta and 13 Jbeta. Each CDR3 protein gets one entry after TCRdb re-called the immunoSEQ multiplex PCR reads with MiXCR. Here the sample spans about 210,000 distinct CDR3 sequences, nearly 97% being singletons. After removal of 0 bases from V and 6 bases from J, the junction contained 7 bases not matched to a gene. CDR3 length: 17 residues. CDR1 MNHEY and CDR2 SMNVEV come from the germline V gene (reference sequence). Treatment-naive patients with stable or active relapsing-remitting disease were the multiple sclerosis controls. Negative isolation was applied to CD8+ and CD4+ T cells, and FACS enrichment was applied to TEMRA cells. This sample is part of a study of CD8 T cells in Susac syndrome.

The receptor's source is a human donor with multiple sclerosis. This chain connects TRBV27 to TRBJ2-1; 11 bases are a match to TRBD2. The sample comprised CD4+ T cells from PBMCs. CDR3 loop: CASSLSRGLAGGNEQFF. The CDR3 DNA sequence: TGTGCCAGCAGTTTATCGAGGGGTCTAGCGGGGGGCAATGAGCAGTTCTTC.